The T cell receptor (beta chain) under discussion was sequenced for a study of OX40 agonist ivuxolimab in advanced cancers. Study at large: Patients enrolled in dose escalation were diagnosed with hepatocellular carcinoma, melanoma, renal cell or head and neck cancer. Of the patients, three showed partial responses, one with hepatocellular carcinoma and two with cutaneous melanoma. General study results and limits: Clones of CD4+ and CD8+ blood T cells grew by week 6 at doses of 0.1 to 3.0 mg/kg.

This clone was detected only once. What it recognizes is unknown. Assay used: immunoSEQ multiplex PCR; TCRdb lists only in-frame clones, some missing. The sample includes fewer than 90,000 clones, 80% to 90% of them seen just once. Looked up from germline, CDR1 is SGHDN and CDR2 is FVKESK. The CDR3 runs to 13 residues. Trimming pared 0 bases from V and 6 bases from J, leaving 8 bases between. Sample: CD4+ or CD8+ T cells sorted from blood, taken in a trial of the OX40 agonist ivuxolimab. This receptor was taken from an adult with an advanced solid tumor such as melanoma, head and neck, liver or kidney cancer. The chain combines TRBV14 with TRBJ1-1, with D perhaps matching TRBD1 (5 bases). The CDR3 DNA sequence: TGTGCCAGCAGCCAAGATTGGGGCTCTGAAGCTTTCTTT. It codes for CASSQDWGSEAFF.